The 5 T cell receptor beta chains in this list originate from one sample, sequenced in a study of cytomegalovirus exposure and HLA in healthy donors. The PCR ran on 60 Vbeta and 13 Jbeta primers. Here immunoSEQ multiplex PCR was the method, and the copy in TCRdb shows in-frame clones only, minus some. This sample has tens of thousands of clones, with under 85% found just once. Sequenced sample: PBMCs. The receptor set was obtained from a woman aged 25 to 39 in good health and CMV-seronegative.

This chain uses TRBV4-2 with TRBJ1-6; D gene unclear. This CDR3 contains 15 residues. In germline, CDR1 is LGHNA, CDR2 YNFKEQ. The ends were cut back, 0 bases at V and 7 bases at J, with 10 bases in the middle. DNA for the CDR3: TGTGCCAGCAGCCAAGAAGTAGGCGGAAATTCACCCCTCCACTTT. Translated: CASSQEVGGNSPLHF.

This chain connects TRBV19 to TRBJ2-7; D unresolved. The ends were cut back, 3 bases at V and 4 bases at J, with 7 bases in the middle. Germline values: CDR1 LNHDA, CDR2 SQIVND (reference sequence). The CDR3 extends over 12 amino acids. This CDR3 reads CASSIGGYEQYF. In DNA form, the CDR3 reads TGTGCCAGTAGTATTGGCGGATACGAGCAGTACTTC.

In its sample, this clone was seen a few times. The chain combines TRBV5-6 with TRBJ2-5; perhaps TRBD2 as D (5 bases). The V end lost 0 bases, the J end lost 10 bases, and 13 bases lay between the germline ends. The CDR3 has 13 amino acids. CDR1 and CDR2 from the germline V gene are SGHDT and YYEEEE. CDR3 nucleotides: TGTGCCAGCAGCTTGGTCGCTCGGGGAATCCAGTACTTC. This gives the protein CASSLVARGIQYF.

This rearrangement joins TRBV11-3 to TRBJ2-5, with 10 bases fitting TRBD2. Trimming cost V 6 bases and J 3 bases; bases outside gene matches: 7. CDR3 length: 15 residues. CDR1 is SGHNT and CDR2 is YENEEA in the germline V gene. The CDR3 reads CASSYGTSDKETQYF. CDR3 sequence (DNA): TGTGCCAGCAGTTACGGGACTAGCGATAAAGAGACCCAGTACTTC.

The rearrangement links TRBV12-5 to TRBJ2-1, with D perhaps matching TRBD2 (6 bases). The V end lost 5 bases, the J end lost 5 bases, and 19 bases lay between the germline ends. CDR1 LGHNT and CDR2 FRNRAP come from the germline V gene. CDR3 length: 16 residues. CDR3 nucleotides: TGTGCTAGTGGTCCCTCTACCCCGGGACTCGACAATGAGCAGTTCTTC. Translated: CASGPSTPGLDNEQFF. Full variable domain (rest looked up from reference TRBV12-5 and TRBJ2-1): DARVTQTPRHKVTEMGQEVTMRCQPILGHNTVFWYRQTMMQGLELLAYFRNRAPLDDSGMPKDRFSAEMPDATLATLKIQPSEPRDSAVYFCASGPSTPGLDNEQFFGPGTRLTVL.